The clone carrying this T cell receptor beta chain was seen a single time. Authors' data handling: Nucleated cell number was recorded as an estimate derived from reference gene primer amplification. Sequencing used immunoSEQ multiplex PCR; TCRdb keeps in-frame clones, though not all of them. V and J calls and clone size come straight from that table; D and trimming were deduced from the DNA. The table lists 90,000 to 120,000 clones, around 89% of them singletons, with about 32% in the top ten. The source of the sample is a study of blood T cell repertoires in COVID-19. Whole-study context: Donors in the United States, Italy and Spain gave samples during acute or convalescent COVID-19. PBMCs, B-cell-depleted T cells, or T cells provided the cDNA or gDNA that made up the material.

Trimming took 5 bases from V and 3 from J; bases not matched to a gene: 5. The CDR3 contains 14 residues. The germline V gene has CDR1 SEHNR and CDR2 FQNEAQ (reference sequence). The chain has TRBV7-9 and TRBJ2-7; 9 bases line up with TRBD1. What was sequenced was peripheral blood. The receptor was isolated from a woman older than 75 with acute or convalescent COVID-19. CDR3 coding DNA: TGTGCCAGCAGCCCAGGGACAGGGATCTACGAGCAGTACTTC. Its protein product is CASSPGTGIYEQYF. The complete variable domain, with remaining parts taken from reference TRBV7-9 and TRBJ2-7, reads DTGVSQNPRHKITKRGQNVTFRCDPISEHNRLYWYRQTLGQGPEFLTYFQNEAQLEKSRLLSDRFSAERPKGSFSTLEIQRTEQGDSAMYLCASSPGTGIYEQYFGPGTRLTVT.